At least ten counts were recorded for the clone carrying this T cell receptor beta chain. What it binds is unknown. The sample belongs to a study of beta chain features in type 1 diabetes. Overall study findings and caveats: PCR may have favored shorter templates equally in patients and controls. People with Type 1 diabetes carried modestly yet significantly shorter TCRB CDR3s in all four CD4+ subsets. High-TCR-expressing cells could be over-represented by cDNA sequencing.

The entirety of the isolated RNA underwent reverse transcription, so expressed TCRB transcripts were sequenced. Repertoires were generated with immunoSEQ multiplex PCR, while TCRdb's copy carries only in-frame clones and drops some. The data show about 150,000 clones, around 8% seen once. The CDR3 has 18 amino acids. Germline CDR1 KGHSH, CDR2 LQKENI. V shed 3 bases, J shed 3 bases, and the junction held 17 bases outside the gene matches. The sample comprised central memory CD4+ T cells from blood. The receptor was derived from a young man in good health. The chain carries TRBV18 and TRBJ2-7, with 7 bases matching TRBD2. This CDR3 reads CASSPVPGGKISGYEQYF. In DNA, the CDR3 is TGTGCCAGCTCACCCGTCCCGGGGGGAAAGATTAGCGGCTACGAGCAGTACTTC.